Listed below are T cell receptor beta chains from one sample, sequenced in a study of T cell responses to AZD1222 COVID-19 vaccine. Using immunoSEQ multiplex PCR, the repertoire was profiled, and TCRdb retains in-frame clones only, with some absent. The sample has about 160,000 clones; 75% to 95% are singletons. This specimen consisted of peripheral blood, obtained on day 0 of AZD1222 vaccination. The origin of the receptors is an adult in good health. CDR3s leave out the opening cysteine and the closing phenylalanine or tryptophan. Fields, in order: CDR3 length, J gene, V gene, CDR3 protein.

>14|TRBJ1-6|TRBV28
ASNHKQGMGNSPLH
>12|TRBJ1-2|TRBV15
ATSRDHKGGGYT
>11|TRBJ1-5|TRBV28
ASRGSWDQPQH
>11|TRBJ1-1|TRBV6-5
ASSLSYRNEAF
>13|TRBJ1-1|TRBV5-4
ASSNSGGPKTEAF
>9|TRBJ1-1|TRBV30
AWSVFSEAF
>13|TRBJ1-3|TRBV28
ASSPKASSGNTIY
>12|TRBJ2-2|TRBV6-5
ASTGTGSTGELF
>12|TRBJ1-3|TRBV15
ATSRVELENTIY
>11|TRBJ2-1|TRBV7-9
ASSTLARGEQF
>14|TRBJ1-3|TRBV5-5
ASRGLTTGGGNTIY
>10|TRBJ1-2|TRBV28
AIQLSDYGYT
>12|TRBJ2-7|TRBV5-1
ASSLGRVRGEQY
>12|TRBJ1-3|TRBV6-5
ASRAWDSRNTIY
>11|TRBJ1-1|TRBV27
ASSELVNTEAF
>16|TRBJ2-1|TRBV10-3
AISVIAGGPQGYNEQF
>16|TRBJ2-3|TRBV7-3
ASSLTGLEGPSTDTQY
>13|TRBJ2-5|TRBV18
ASSPTLTGSETQY
>12|TRBJ2-7|TRBV30
AWSVTGSSYEQY
>13|TRBJ2-1|TRBV24-1
ATPRRSGDYNEQF
>14|TRBJ2-1|TRBV7-2
ASSFSGSGLRGEQF
>14|TRBJ2-3|TRBV6-5
ASSYSGGPSGDTQY
>10|TRBJ1-2|TRBV28
ASMGRNYGYT
>13|TRBJ1-4|TRBV7-7
ASSFHRRTGEKLF
>17|TRBJ1-3|TRBV18
ASSAVSRFTFSVGNTIY
>10|TRBJ2-7|TRBV7-6
ASSLALGEQY